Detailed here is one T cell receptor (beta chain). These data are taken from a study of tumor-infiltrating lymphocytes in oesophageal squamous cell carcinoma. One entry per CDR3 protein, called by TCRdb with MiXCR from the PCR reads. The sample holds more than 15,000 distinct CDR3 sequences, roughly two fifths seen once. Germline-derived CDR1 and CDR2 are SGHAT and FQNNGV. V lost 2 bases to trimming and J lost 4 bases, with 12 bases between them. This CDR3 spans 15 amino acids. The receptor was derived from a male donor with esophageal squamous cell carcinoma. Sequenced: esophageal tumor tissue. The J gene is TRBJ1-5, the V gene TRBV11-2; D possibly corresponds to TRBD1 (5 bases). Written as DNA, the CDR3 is TGTGCCAGCAGCTTATCGGGACGGAAGAATCAGCCCCAGCATTTT. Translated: CASSLSGRKNQPQHF.